This T cell receptor beta chain was obtained from a study of cytomegalovirus exposure and HLA in healthy donors. Whole-study findings and limits: Per published accounts, TCR beta sequences correctly predicted the HLA-A and HLA-B alleles of most subjects. It was 150 to 200 TCR beta chains that were listed as cytomegalovirus-associated.

To note about this clone: Its antigen is unknown.

Donors in the study were healthy people who gave bone marrow. PCR amplification relied on 60 Vbeta primers (plus 13 Jbeta primers). Method: immunoSEQ multiplex PCR; TCRdb's copy keeps in-frame clones and lacks some. This table holds around 160,000 clones, 80% to 85% found once. This TCR derives from a male donor in good health and CMV-seropositive. The material sequenced was PBMCs.

CDR3 in DNA: TGTGCCATCATGGTCGCGGGGACGGGCACCGGGGAGCTGTTTTTT. It encodes CAIMVAGTGTGELFF. The chain employs TRBV10-3 and TRBJ2-2, with a tentative D call TRBD2 (6 bases). The CDR3 is made up of 15 amino acids. V lost 7 bases to trimming and J lost 4 bases, with 16 bases between them. The germline V gene encodes CDR1 ENHRY and CDR2 SYGVKD.